This TCR beta chain was captured in a study of CD8+ T cells in alopecia areata (dated by TCRdb to 2017 to 2018). About the full investigation: The treated patients, all with moderate-to-severe alopecia areata, were enrolled in an open-label pilot trial of oral tofacitinib given at 5 to 10 mg twice daily. Scalp tissue and sorted CD4+ and CD8+ peripheral blood T cells from patchy and totalis/universalis alopecia areata patients and from healthy controls were covered by human TCRbeta sequencing. Patients stayed on tofacitinib for 6 to 18 months and then had 6 months of follow-up off drug so that delayed response and recurrence could be assessed. Tofacitinib-treated patients had biopsies at baseline and at 4 and 24 weeks of treatment, with a later scalp biopsy in several patients. Scalp clonality was compared across normal scalp (n=4), patchy alopecia areata scalp (n=8), and alopecia totalis/universalis scalp (n=8). For the treated patients, the SALT score, which quantifies what percentage of scalp surface area is affected, served as the measure of disease severity. RNA came from the PAXgene miRNA kit for fixed scalp, the miRNeasy kit for PBMCs, and the RNeasy kit for mouse skin. immunoSEQ multiplex PCR using 35 Vbeta forward primers and 13 Jbeta reverse primers was used to amplify TCRbeta CDR3 regions. To study T cell clonal expansion in alopecia areata, the researchers applied high-throughput TCRbeta sequencing to both the C3H/HeJ mouse model and human patients.

Trimming takes 7 bases off V and 3 bases off J; junction bases not matched to a gene: 9. The germline V gene provides CDR1 SGHRS and CDR2 YFSETQ. The CDR3 contains 15 residues, cysteine and phenylalanine counted. Only CDR3 DNA is held: 45 bases, read in frame from base 1. The full study reports these points: Compared with mice, TCR sequences shared between patients were less clear, possibly partly because of HLA diversity across the patient population. Tofacitinib significantly decreased scalp clonality and the number of expanded CD8+ clones among the top 100 scalp clones. Unlike mouse skin, which is dominated by gammadelta T cells, normal human skin has resident alphabeta T cells that are also sequenced, and this complicates analysis of the scalp TCR repertoire. The treated cohort was small, with a single nonresponder, so links between baseline CD8+ expansion and response need larger studies. During tofacitinib treatment, many expanded lesional clones remained in scalp and blood, and this persistence may partly explain relapse after treatment is stopped. Lesional scalp, especially in alopecia totalis/universalis, showed higher clonality and more expanded CD8+ clones than normal scalp, suggesting antigenic drive.

Library method: the immunoSEQ multiplex PCR assay. For TCR sequencing, RNA was extracted from every sample and reverse transcribed into cDNA to serve as template. SuperScript III was used to make first-strand cDNA, primed with a 2:1 mix of oligo-dT and random hexamers. A synthetic immune receptor repertoire was used to assess amplification bias, and residual bias was removed computationally. In the source study's methods: After raw reads were preprocessed to remove errors, the CDR3 was defined following IMGT conventions as running from the conserved cysteine to phenylalanine. Clonality was computed by normalizing Shannon entropy by log2 of the number of productive unique TCRs and subtracting the result from 1. Whether scalp clones were CD4 or CD8 was inferred by matching scalp TCRbeta sequences against CD4 and CD8 repertoires sorted from blood. Sourced from immuneACCESS, this table was stored by TCRdb with only in-frame sequences that have V and J called. A share of the clones is absent; for the studies checked, an unresolved V gene accounts for under half, and the remainder has no known explanation. D and trimming come from the DNA, and the V and J calls and clone size come from that table. For this sample the table gives about 160,000 clones, of which roughly 65% were detected only once. The ten biggest clones cover more than 0.7% of the sample.

Reading the label with the study, this specimen's time point is: 4 weeks on oral tofacitinib. The treatment or condition label for this specimen denotes: oral pan-JAK inhibitor, 5-10 mg twice daily. From alopecia areata patients, peripheral blood was collected along with lesional scalp punch biopsies. After PBMCs were isolated by density centrifugation and stained for CD3, CD4 and CD8, a FACSAria was used to sort CD4+ and CD8+ T cells. This clone occurred a few times. This receptor's antigen is unknown. Base qualities are missing; no much larger clone stands one base away. This specimen was CD4+ T cells sorted from blood, taken at week 4, from a patient treated with tofacitinib. This receptor was obtained from a human donor with alopecia areata. Rearrangement joined TRBV5-1 to TRBJ2-1; TRBD2 lines up with 8 middle nucleotides. This receptor has the CDR3 CASRALAGNYNEQFF. The DNA sequence is given as TGCGCCAGCCGAGCCTTAGCGGGAAACTACAATGAGCAGTTCTTC.